The 27 T cell receptor beta chains given below trace back to one sample, sequenced in a study of blood T cell repertoires in COVID-19. Sequenced by immunoSEQ multiplex PCR; TCRdb stores in-frame clones only, minus some. The sample contains 410,000 or so clones, 89% of which appear only once. Material: peripheral blood. The receptors stem from a woman in her forties with COVID-19, enrolled during active disease.

The chain employs TRBV7-8 and TRBJ1-1; 10 nucleotides align to TRBD1. Germline values: CDR1 SGHVS, CDR2 FQNEAQ. The junction had 13 bases not matched to a gene; V was cut back by 5 bases and J by 4 bases. The CDR3 extends over 17 amino acids. CDR3 loop: CASSQKPPGQGSTEAFF. The CDR3 DNA reads as TGTGCCAGCAGCCAAAAGCCGCCGGGACAGGGGTCCACTGAAGCTTTCTTT.

The rearrangement joins TRBV5-1 to TRBJ2-5, with TRBD1 matching over 10 bases. The trim removed 2 bases at V and 0 bases at J, leaving 1 base unmatched. The CDR3 sequence is 15 residues long. CDR1 and CDR2 from the germline V gene are SGHRS and YFSETQ. In DNA form, the CDR3 reads TGCGCCAGCAGCTTCGGGACAGGGGACCAAGAGACCCAGTACTTC. This sequence encodes CASSFGTGDQETQYF.

The CDR3 region has the DNA TGCGCCAGCAGTGGGGACAGGGACTATGGCTACACCTTC. Translated, it gives CASSGDRDYGYTF. The chain employs TRBV10-2 and TRBJ1-2, with 9 bases that match TRBD1. The germline V gene has CDR1 WSHSY and CDR2 SAAADI. The V and J ends lost 4 bases and 3 bases, in that order; junction bases with no gene match: 0. The CDR3 is made up of 13 amino acids.

The rearrangement uses TRBV7-3 and TRBJ1-4; TRBD1 might be the D (5 bases). Trimming took 2 bases from V and 0 from J, leaving 13 bases between them. Germline CDR1 is SGHTA and CDR2 is FQGTGA. CDR3 length equals 17 residues. Here the CDR3 DNA reads TGTGCCAGCAGCTTAGACGGACGGGGGGCAACTAATGAAAAACTGTTTTTT. Translating it yields CASSLDGRGATNEKLFF.

The rearrangement uses TRBV7-9 and TRBJ1-2; D may be TRBD1 (6 bases). The CDR3 is 14 residues long. V lost 3 bases and J lost 6, with 14 bases in between. Germline values: CDR1 SEHNR, CDR2 FQNEAQ (reference sequence). The CDR3 bases are TGTGCCAGCAGCTTGACTAGAGGGGGGGATGGCTACACCTTC. This encodes CASSLTRGGDGYTF.

This chain links TRBV7-9 with TRBJ2-5, with TRBD2 identical over 12 bases. In germline, CDR1 is SEHNR, CDR2 FQNEAQ (reference sequence). The CDR3 runs to 17 residues. J gave up 3 bases and V 2 bases, and 7 bases lay outside the gene matches. CDR3 sequence (DNA): TGTGCCAGCAGCTTAAAGGGATGGACTAGCGGGGAAGAGACCCAGTACTTC. This sequence encodes CASSLKGWTSGEETQYF.

J is TRBJ1-5 and V is TRBV24-1; 12 bases agree with TRBD1. V was pared by 5 bases and J by 2 bases, with 12 bases of the junction left unmatched. Germline CDR1 is KGHDR and CDR2 is SFDVKD. This CDR3 contains 19 residues. Here the CDR3 reads CATSGASGTGGKGNQPQHF. The CDR3 nucleotides are TGTGCCACCAGTGGGGCCTCTGGGACAGGGGGCAAGGGCAATCAGCCCCAGCATTTT.

V usage is TRBV4-2 and J usage is TRBJ1-2; 7 nucleotides match TRBD1. Germline V lookup: CDR1 LGHNA, CDR2 YNFKEQ. The CDR3 loop spans 17 amino acids. V dropped 1 base and J dropped 0; count of bases not matched to a gene: 8. CDR3: CASSQGRGTVSNYGYTF. For the CDR3, the DNA is TGTGCCAGCAGCCAAGGAAGAGGGACAGTCTCTAACTATGGCTACACCTTC.

The chain carries TRBV5-1 and TRBJ1-1; 7 nucleotides line up with TRBD1. This CDR3 is 16 amino acids long. The V segment lost 4 bases and the J segment 5 bases; nucleotides outside the gene matches: 14. Germline V gene sequence: CDR1 SGHRS, CDR2 YFSETQ. The CDR3 loop is CASSPILTGAKTEAFF. For the CDR3, the DNA is TGCGCCAGCAGCCCGATCCTTACAGGGGCGAAGACTGAAGCTTTCTTT.

This chain uses TRBV6-5 with TRBJ1-2, with D perhaps TRBD1 (6 bases). The CDR3 has 15 residues. Trimming took off 0 bases at V and 2 bases at J, with 10 bases between the two ends. Germline CDR1 is MNHEY and CDR2 is SVGAGI. The CDR3, as DNA: TGTGCCAGCAGTTACTCGCCAGGGGCGAACTATGGCTACACCTTC. It encodes CASSYSPGANYGYTF.

J is TRBJ1-1 and V is TRBV7-2; D is possibly TRBD1 (6 bases). Germline V gives CDR1 SGHTA, CDR2 FQGNSA. V lost 2 bases and J lost 4, with 11 bases in between. The CDR3 is 14 residues long. CDR3 nucleotides: TGTGCCAGCAGCTTATTTCGAGGGGGCACTGAAGCTTTCTTT. Translated, it gives CASSLFRGGTEAFF.

This chain connects TRBV4-2 to TRBJ2-2, with D possibly TRBD2 on 6 matching bases. Germline V gene data show CDR1 as LGHNA and CDR2 as YNFKEQ. Between the trimmed V and J ends, which lost 4 bases and 1 base, there was a span of 13 bases. CDR3 length: 16 amino acids. The chain's CDR3 is CASSRTGDGNTGELFF. DNA of the CDR3: TGTGCCAGCAGCCGAACGGGGGACGGGAACACCGGGGAGCTGTTTTTT.

This rearrangement joins TRBV20-1 to TRBJ1-5; D might be TRBD1 (5 bases). This CDR3 has 15 residues. In germline, CDR1 is DFQATT, CDR2 SNEGSKA (reference sequence). V was clipped by 3 bases and J by 0 bases, with 12 bases between them. The CDR3 nucleotides read TGCAGTGCTAGTGACAGCGCAGATAGCAATCAGCCCCAGCATTTT. This sequence encodes CSASDSADSNQPQHF.

The rearrangement joins TRBV28 to TRBJ1-2; a weak D match, TRBD1 (5 bases). The CDR3 length is 15 residues. V was clipped by 6 bases and J by 3 bases, with 17 bases between them. Germline CDR1 reads MDHEN; CDR2 reads SYDVKM. CDR3 sequence reads: CASRFEGAPHYGYTF. In DNA form, the CDR3 reads TGTGCCAGCAGGTTCGAAGGGGCGCCCCACTATGGCTACACCTTC.

This rearrangement joins TRBV27 to TRBJ1-2, with 7 nucleotides matching TRBD1. The V segment lost 3 bases and the J segment 4 bases; nucleotides outside the gene matches: 11. From germline, CDR1 is MNHEY and CDR2 SMNVEV (reference sequence). The CDR3 length is 16 residues. The CDR3 nucleotides read TGTGCCAGCAGTTTTTCTGGACAGGACTCTAGCTATGGCTACACCTTC. This codes for CASSFSGQDSSYGYTF.

The chain recombines TRBV4-2 with TRBJ2-2; D remains ambiguous. The CDR3 is made up of 15 amino acids. V lost 0 bases, J lost 6 bases, and 11 bases lay in between. Germline V CDR1 and CDR2: LGHNA, YNFKEQ. CDR3 nucleotide sequence: TGTGCCAGCAGCCAAGACAGAGAGAGGTCCGGGGAGCTGTTTTTT. Translating it yields CASSQDRERSGELFF.

The J gene is TRBJ2-1, the V gene TRBV5-1; 8 bases line up with TRBD1. This CDR3 is built from 14 residues. Unmatched junction bases numbered 9, after V lost 4 bases and J lost 9 bases. CDR1 SGHRS and CDR2 YFSETQ come from the germline V gene. The CDR3 protein is CASSAGTGRSEQFF. The CDR3 nucleotides are TGCGCCAGCAGCGCGGGGACAGGTCGGAGTGAGCAGTTCTTC.

This chain connects TRBV3-1 (or the pseudogene TRBV3-2) to TRBJ1-1, with D hard to call. Per the germline V gene, CDR1 is LGHDT and CDR2 is YNNKEL (reference sequence). The CDR3 contains 15 residues. Trimming took 1 base from V and 1 from J, leaving 10 bases between them. In DNA, the CDR3 is TGTGCCAGCAGCCAAGGCCCCGGGGAGAACACTGAAGCTTTCTTT. It encodes CASSQGPGENTEAFF.

The J gene is TRBJ1-5, the V gene TRBV19; TRBD1 is a possible D gene (6 bases). V was shortened by 9 bases and J by 4 bases, with 16 bases between the two germline ends. The CDR3 extends over 14 amino acids. The germline CDR1 and CDR2 sequences are LNHDA and SQIVND (reference sequence). CDR3 residues: CASQRTERNQPQHF. The CDR3 DNA reads as TGTGCCAGCCAGAGGACAGAGCGTAATCAGCCCCAGCATTTT.

The CDR3 loop reads CASSAGTGGGGTEAFF. The DNA of the CDR3 is TGTGCCAGCAGCGCCGGGACAGGGGGCGGGGGCACTGAAGCTTTCTTT. The chain uses TRBV11-3 and TRBJ1-1; 12 bases are shared with TRBD1. Germline V gene lookup returns CDR1 SGHNT and CDR2 YENEEA. After removal of 5 bases from V and 4 bases from J, the junction contained 8 bases not matched to a gene. CDR3 length equals 16 residues.

The chain recombines TRBV5-4 with TRBJ2-7; 7 nucleotides agree with TRBD2. Trimming removed 2 bases from V and 2 bases from J; junction bases left unmatched: 4. The CDR3 loop spans 14 amino acids. Germline loops: CDR1 SGHNT, CDR2 YYREEE (reference sequence). The CDR3 region has the DNA TGTGCCAGCAGCTTCGCGACTAGCCCCTACGAGCAGTACTTC. Protein sequence: CASSFATSPYEQYF.

The genes are TRBV28 and TRBJ1-6, with D possibly TRBD1 on 6 matching bases. Germline V gene lookup returns CDR1 MDHEN and CDR2 SYDVKM. This CDR3 has 15 amino acids. V was trimmed by 10 bases and J by 7 bases, leaving 20 bases between them. This CDR3 is CANGGTGRRNSPLHF. In DNA form, the CDR3 reads TGTGCCAACGGCGGAACAGGGCGCCGAAATTCACCCCTCCACTTT.

The CDR3 DNA sequence: TGTGCCAGCAGCTTGGCCCATACAGGGGGCTTTTTCGAGCAGTACTTC. Its translation is CASSLAHTGGFFEQYF. The V and J genes are TRBV11-3 and TRBJ2-7; 9 bases map to TRBD1. This CDR3 is built from 16 residues. The V gene end was trimmed by 3 bases and the J gene end by 6 bases; junction bases not matched to a gene: 12. From germline, CDR1 is SGHNT and CDR2 YENEEA.

The chain couples TRBV19 to TRBJ2-3; 15 positions match TRBD2. The germline CDR1 and CDR2 sequences are LNHDA and SQIVND (reference sequence). The ends lost 4 bases at V and 4 bases at J; junction bases unmatched: 9. The CDR3 loop spans 18 amino acids. The CDR3 reads CASSTLGLAGGLADTQYF. CDR3 bases: TGTGCCAGTAGTACCCTCGGACTAGCGGGGGGGCTCGCAGATACGCAGTATTTT.

The rearrangement uses TRBV12-3 or TRBV12-4 and TRBJ1-5; possible D gene TRBD1, 6 bases. V was cut by 5 bases and J by 3 bases, with 8 bases left in between. The CDR3 runs to 13 residues. CDR3 bases: TGTGCCAGCAGTGGACAGTTCAATCAGCCCCAGCATTTT. This codes for CASSGQFNQPQHF.

The chain combines TRBV2 with TRBJ1-6; D remains ambiguous. The V and J ends lost 3 bases and 9 bases respectively, with 6 bases between them. There are 12 residues in the CDR3. Germline CDR1 is SNHLY and CDR2 is FYNNEI. The CDR3 region is CASSERVSPLHF. The CDR3 DNA is TGTGCCAGCAGTGAGAGGGTTTCACCCCTCCACTTT.

The gene calls are TRBV4-1 and TRBJ2-7, with D perhaps TRBD1 (6 bases). The CDR3 totals 14 residues. Trimming shortened V by 4 bases and J by 4 bases, and 14 bases separated the two germline ends. Germline CDR1 and CDR2: MGHRA and YSYEKL. Here the CDR3 reads CASSRAGVAYEQYF. CDR3 sequence (DNA): TGCGCCAGCAGCCGGGCAGGGGTAGCATACGAGCAGTACTTC.